These 3 T cell receptor beta chains were sequenced from one sample in a study of T cell changes during pregnancy in multiple sclerosis. Measured with immunoSEQ multiplex PCR; TCRdb has only the in-frame clones, and not every one. The sample contains tens of thousands of clones, over 90% of which appear only once. The sequencing used peripheral blood, collected in the third trimester of pregnancy. The receptors stem from a female donor with multiple sclerosis, enrolled in a pregnancy study.

This rearrangement joins TRBV7-9 to TRBJ1-2; 9 bases match TRBD1. V gave up 5 bases and J gave up 6 bases; unmatched junction bases: 4. Per the germline V gene, CDR1 is SEHNR and CDR2 is FQNEAQ (reference sequence). The CDR3 is 13 residues long. For the CDR3, the DNA is TGTGCCAGCAGCAGGGGACAGGGAGATGGCTACACCTTC. This encodes CASSRGQGDGYTF.

J is TRBJ2-7 and V is TRBV13; D is undetermined. Germline loops: CDR1 PRHDT, CDR2 FYEKMQ (reference sequence). CDR3 length: 14 amino acids. Trimming removed 3 bases from V and 6 bases from J, with 15 bases in between. CDR3 region: CASSFGQTLGEQYF. In DNA form, the CDR3 reads TGTGCCAGCAGCTTCGGTCAGACGCTAGGCGAGCAGTACTTC.

The gene calls are TRBV19 and TRBJ1-1, with D perhaps TRBD1 (5 bases). From germline, CDR1 is LNHDA and CDR2 SQIVND (reference sequence). The CDR3 is made up of 13 amino acids. V was cut by 4 bases and J by 0 bases, with 6 bases left in between. CDR3 DNA: TGTGCCAGTAGTAAGGGGTTGAACACTGAAGCTTTCTTT. Translated: CASSKGLNTEAFF.